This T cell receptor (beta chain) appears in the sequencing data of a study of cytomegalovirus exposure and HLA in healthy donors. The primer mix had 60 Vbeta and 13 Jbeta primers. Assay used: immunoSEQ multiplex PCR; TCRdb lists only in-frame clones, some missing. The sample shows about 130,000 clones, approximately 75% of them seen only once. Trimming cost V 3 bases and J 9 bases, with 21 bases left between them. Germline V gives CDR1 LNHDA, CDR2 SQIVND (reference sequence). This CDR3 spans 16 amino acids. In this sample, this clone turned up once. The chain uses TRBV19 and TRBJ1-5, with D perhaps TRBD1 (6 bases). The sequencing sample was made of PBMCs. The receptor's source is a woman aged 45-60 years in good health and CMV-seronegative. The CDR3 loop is CASSMGAHREPRPQHF. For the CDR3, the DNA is TGTGCCAGTAGTATGGGTGCCCACAGGGAGCCGCGGCCCCAGCATTTT.